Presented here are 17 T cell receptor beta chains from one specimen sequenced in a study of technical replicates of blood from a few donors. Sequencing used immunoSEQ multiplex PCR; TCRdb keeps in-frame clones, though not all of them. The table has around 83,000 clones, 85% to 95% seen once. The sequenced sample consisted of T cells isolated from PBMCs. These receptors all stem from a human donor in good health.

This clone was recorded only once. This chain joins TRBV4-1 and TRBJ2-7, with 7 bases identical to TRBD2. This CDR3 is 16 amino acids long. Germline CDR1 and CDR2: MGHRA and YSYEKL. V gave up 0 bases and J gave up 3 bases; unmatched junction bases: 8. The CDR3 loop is CASSQERGRGDYEQYF. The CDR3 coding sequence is TGCGCCAGCAGCCAAGAAAGAGGACGGGGGGACTACGAGCAGTACTTC.

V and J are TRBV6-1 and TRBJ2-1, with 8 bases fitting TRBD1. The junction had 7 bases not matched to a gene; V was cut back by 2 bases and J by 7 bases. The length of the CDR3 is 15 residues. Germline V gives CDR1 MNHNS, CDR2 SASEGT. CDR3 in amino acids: CASSEYRDRQNEQFF. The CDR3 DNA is TGTGCCAGCAGTGAATATCGGGACAGGCAAAATGAGCAGTTCTTC.

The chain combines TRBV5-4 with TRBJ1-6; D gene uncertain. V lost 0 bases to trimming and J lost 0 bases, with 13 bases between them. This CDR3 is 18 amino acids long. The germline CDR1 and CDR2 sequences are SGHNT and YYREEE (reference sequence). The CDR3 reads CASSLVRSDFSYNSPLHF. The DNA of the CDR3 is TGTGCCAGCAGCTTGGTTCGGTCAGACTTCTCCTATAATTCACCCCTCCACTTT.

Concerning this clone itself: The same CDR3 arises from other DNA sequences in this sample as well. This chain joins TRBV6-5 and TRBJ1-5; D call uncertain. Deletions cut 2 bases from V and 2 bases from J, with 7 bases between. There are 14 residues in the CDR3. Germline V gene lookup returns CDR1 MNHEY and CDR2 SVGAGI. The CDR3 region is CASSYRVGNQPQHF. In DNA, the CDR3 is TGTGCCAGCAGTTACAGAGTTGGCAATCAGCCCCAGCATTTT.

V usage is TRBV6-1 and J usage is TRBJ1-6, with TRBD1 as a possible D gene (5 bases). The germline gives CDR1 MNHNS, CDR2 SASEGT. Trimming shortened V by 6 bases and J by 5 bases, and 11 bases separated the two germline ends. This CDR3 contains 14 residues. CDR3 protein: CASSERGDNSPLHF. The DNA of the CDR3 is TGTGCCAGCAGCGAGCGGGGGGATAATTCACCCCTCCACTTT.

The CDR3 protein is CASSRTGIETQYF. The CDR3 coding sequence is TGTGCCAGCAGTCGGACAGGGATTGAGACCCAGTACTTC. V is TRBV13 and J is TRBJ2-5; 8 bases fit TRBD1. J lost 5 bases, V lost 6 bases, and 5 bases had no gene match. Per the germline V gene, CDR1 is PRHDT and CDR2 is FYEKMQ (reference sequence). The CDR3 sequence is 13 residues long.

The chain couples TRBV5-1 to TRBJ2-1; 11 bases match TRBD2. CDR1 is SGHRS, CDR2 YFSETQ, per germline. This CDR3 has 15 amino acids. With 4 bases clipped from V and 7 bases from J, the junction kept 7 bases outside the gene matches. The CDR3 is CASSNSGRAGNEQFF. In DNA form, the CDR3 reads TGCGCCAGCAGCAATAGCGGGAGGGCCGGTAATGAGCAGTTCTTC.

The CDR3 bases are TGCGCCAGCAGCTTGGTCCCAGAAAGTGAAGCTTTCTTT. Its translation is CASSLVPESEAFF. This sequence joins TRBV5-1 and TRBJ1-1; D gene ambiguous. This CDR3 has 13 residues. V lost 0 bases and J lost 7, with 10 bases in between. Germline values: CDR1 SGHRS, CDR2 YFSETQ.

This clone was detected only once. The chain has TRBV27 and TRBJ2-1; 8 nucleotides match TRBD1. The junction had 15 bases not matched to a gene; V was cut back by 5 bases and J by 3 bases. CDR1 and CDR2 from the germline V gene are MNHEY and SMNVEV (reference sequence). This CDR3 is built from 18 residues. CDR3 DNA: TGTGCCAGCAGTCTCACGCCTCCCGACAGGGGATACTACAATGAGCAGTTCTTC. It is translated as CASSLTPPDRGYYNEQFF.

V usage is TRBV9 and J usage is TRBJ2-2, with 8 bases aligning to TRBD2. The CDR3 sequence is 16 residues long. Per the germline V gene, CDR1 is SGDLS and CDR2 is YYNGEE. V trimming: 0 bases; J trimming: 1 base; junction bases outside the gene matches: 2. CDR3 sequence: CASSVEGTRNTGELFF. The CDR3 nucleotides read TGTGCCAGCAGCGTAGAAGGGACTAGGAACACCGGGGAGCTGTTTTTT.

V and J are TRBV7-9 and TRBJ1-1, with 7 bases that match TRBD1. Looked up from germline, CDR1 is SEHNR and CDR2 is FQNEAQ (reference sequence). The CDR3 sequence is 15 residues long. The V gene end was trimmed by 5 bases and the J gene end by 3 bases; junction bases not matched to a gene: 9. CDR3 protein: CASSLREGADTEAFF. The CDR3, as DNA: TGTGCCAGCAGCCTAAGAGAGGGGGCCGACACTGAAGCTTTCTTT.

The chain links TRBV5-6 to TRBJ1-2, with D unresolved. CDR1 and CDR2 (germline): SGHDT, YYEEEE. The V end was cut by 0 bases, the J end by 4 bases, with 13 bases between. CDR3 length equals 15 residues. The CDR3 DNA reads TGTGCCAGCAGCTTGGAGTCGGCGGTGGTCTATGGCTACACCTTC. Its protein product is CASSLESAVVYGYTF.

In nucleotides, the CDR3 is TGTGCCAGCAGGATAACTAGCGGGAGGTTTGATACGCAGTATTTT. Protein product: CASRITSGRFDTQYF. V gene TRBV27 combines with J gene TRBJ2-3; 12 nucleotides align to TRBD2. This CDR3 has 15 amino acids. V shed 6 bases and J 6 bases; nucleotides not matched to a gene: 7. The germline V gene encodes CDR1 MNHEY and CDR2 SMNVEV (reference sequence).

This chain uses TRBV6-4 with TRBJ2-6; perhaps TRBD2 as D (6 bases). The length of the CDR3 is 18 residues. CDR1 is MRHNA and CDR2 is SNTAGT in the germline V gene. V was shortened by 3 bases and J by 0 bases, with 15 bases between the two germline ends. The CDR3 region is CASSEGTFHSSGANVLTF. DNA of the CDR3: TGTGCCAGCAGTGAGGGGACTTTCCATTCCTCTGGGGCCAACGTCCTGACTTTC.

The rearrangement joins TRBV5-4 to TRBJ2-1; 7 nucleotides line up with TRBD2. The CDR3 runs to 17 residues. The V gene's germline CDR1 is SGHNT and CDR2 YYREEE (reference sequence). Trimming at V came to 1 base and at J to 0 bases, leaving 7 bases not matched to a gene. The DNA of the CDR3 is TGTGCCAGCAGCTTGCCCTTGCGGGGGACCTCCTACAATGAGCAGTTCTTC. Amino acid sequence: CASSLPLRGTSYNEQFF.

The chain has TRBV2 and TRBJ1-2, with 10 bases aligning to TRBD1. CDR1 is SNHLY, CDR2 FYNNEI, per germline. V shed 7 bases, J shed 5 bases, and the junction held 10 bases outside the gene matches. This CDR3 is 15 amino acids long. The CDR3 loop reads CASTPGQGRGYGYTF. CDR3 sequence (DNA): TGTGCCAGCACCCCGGGACAGGGGAGGGGGTATGGCTACACCTTC.

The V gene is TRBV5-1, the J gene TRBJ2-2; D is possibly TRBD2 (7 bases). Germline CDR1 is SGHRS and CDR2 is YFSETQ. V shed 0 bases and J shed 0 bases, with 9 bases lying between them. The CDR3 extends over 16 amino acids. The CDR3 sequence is CASSLAGGPNTGELFF. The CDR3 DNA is TGCGCCAGCAGCTTGGCCGGGGGGCCGAACACCGGGGAGCTGTTTTTT.